The 7 T cell receptor beta chains in this list originate from one sample, sequenced in a study of CD8+CD57+ T cells in acquired aplastic anemia. It was genomic DNA that served as the template for profiling TCR beta VDJ and CDR3. Using its own MiXCR run on the reads, TCRdb lists one record per CDR3 protein. The sample consists of roughly 58,000 distinct CDR3 sequences, roughly 54% of them appearing once. The sample was sorted CD4+, CD8+, or CD8+CD57+ T cells (not recorded which) from PBMCs. These receptor sequences come from a human donor in good health, serving as a control.

The rearrangement links TRBV11-1 to TRBJ2-1, with 11 bases that match TRBD2. Unmatched junction bases numbered 7, after V lost 0 bases and J lost 12 bases. Germline V lookup: CDR1 SGHAT, CDR2 FQDESV (reference sequence). The CDR3 sequence is 15 residues long. The CDR3 DNA reads as TGTGCCAGCAGCTTAGCTGTAGCGGGAGGGATTGGGCAGTTCTTC. Translated, it gives CASSLAVAGGIGQFF.

The chain links TRBV2 to TRBJ1-5; D is perhaps TRBD1 (6 bases). The CDR3 is 13 amino acids. The germline V and J ends were trimmed by 6 bases and 7 bases, with 13 bases remaining between them. Germline V gene sequence: CDR1 SNHLY, CDR2 FYNNEI. CDR3 bases: TGTGCCAGCAGCTATAGGGGGGGGCAGCCCCAGCATTTT. Protein sequence: CASSYRGGQPQHF.

The chain has TRBV29-1 and TRBJ1-1; possible D gene TRBD1, 5 bases. The CDR3 length is 12 residues. CDR1 and CDR2 (germline): SQVTM, ANQGSEA. The V end was cut by 5 bases, the J end by 5 bases, with 12 bases between. CDR3 sequence: CSVRRGETEAFF. DNA of the CDR3: TGCAGCGTTAGGAGAGGGGAAACTGAAGCTTTCTTT.

The table lists this clonotype with many counts. This chain uses TRBV3-1 with TRBJ2-2; tentative D call: TRBD1 (6 bases). The V end was cut by 4 bases, the J end by 5 bases, with 11 bases between. The CDR3 runs 14 residues. The germline V gene has CDR1 LGHDT and CDR2 YNNKEL (reference sequence). The CDR3 DNA reads as TGTGCCAGCAGCCGGGCCACAGGGACCGGGGAGCTGTTTTTT. This codes for CASSRATGTGELFF.

The chain is built from TRBV15 and TRBJ2-1, with TRBD2 identical over 10 bases. In germline, CDR1 is LNHNV, CDR2 YYDKDF (reference sequence). CDR3 length: 15 residues. V gave up 4 bases and J gave up 3 bases; unmatched junction bases: 3. CDR3 in amino acids: CATSTAGGHYNEQFF. For the CDR3, the DNA is TGTGCCACCAGCACAGCGGGAGGGCACTACAATGAGCAGTTCTTC.

CDR3 bases: TGTGCCAGTAGTCACAGGACCAATTCACCCCTCCACTTT. Translation: CASSHRTNSPLHF. The chain uses TRBV19 and TRBJ1-6; D is perhaps TRBD1 (5 bases). The CDR3 loop spans 13 amino acids. V was pared by 5 bases and J by 7 bases, with 9 bases between. CDR1 and CDR2 from the germline V gene are LNHDA and SQIVND (reference sequence).

This chain links TRBV7-3 with TRBJ2-1, with D perhaps given as TRBD1 or TRBD2 (6 bases each). The V and J ends lost 5 bases and 8 bases respectively, with 13 bases between them. Germline values: CDR1 SGHTA, CDR2 FQGTGA. This CDR3 region has 13 residues. The CDR3 DNA is TGTGCCAGCAGCCAGGGGTGGAGGGATGAGCAGTTCTTC. As protein: CASSQGWRDEQFF.